The rows below give T cell receptor beta chains drawn from one sample of a study of TIL therapy for anti-PD-1-resistant metastatic lung cancer. Repertoires were generated with immunoSEQ multiplex PCR, while TCRdb's copy carries only in-frame clones and drops some. Found here are around 45,000 clones, roughly 70% of them singletons; the top ten hold 5.6%. The sample was tumor tissue, taken at baseline. The origin of the receptors is a person aged 25-85 years with non-small cell lung cancer. CDR3s include the opening cysteine and the closing phenylalanine or tryptophan. D genes are given only for firm matches. Not every row has a clone size; where given, it reads once, few, many or a size class.

TRBV18	TRBD2	few	15	TRBJ2-2	TGTGCCAGCTCCCGGGGGGAGGCGAACACCGGGGAGCTGTTTTTT	CASSRGEANTGELFF
TRBV5-1	.	.	15	TRBJ1-1	TGCGCCAGCAGCTTGTCGGGGAGCGGGAACACTGAAGCTTTCTTT	CASSLSGSGNTEAFF
TRBV7-9	.	.	14	TRBJ1-4	TGTGCCAGCAGCCGCGGCCCCCTCGGGGAAAAACTGTTTTTT	CASSRGPLGEKLFF
TRBV6-6	.	.	14	TRBJ2-7	TGTGCCAGCAGTTACTCGATACAGGGCTACGAGCAGTACTTC	CASSYSIQGYEQYF
TRBV29-1	.	.	14	TRBJ2-5	TGCAGCGTGCTGGCGGCAGTACCACAAGAGACCCAGTACTTC	CSVLAAVPQETQYF
TRBV19	TRBD2	.	15	TRBJ2-7	TGTGCCAGTAGTATCCTCGGGGGGGATACCTACGAGCAGTACTTC	CASSILGGDTYEQYF
TRBV6-5	TRBD1	few	14	TRBJ1-2	TGTGCCAGCAGTTACCGGGGACAGGGCAACGGCTACACCTTC	CASSYRGQGNGYTF
TRBV5-1	.	.	14	TRBJ1-3	TGCGCCAGCAGCCGGACAGTCTCTGGAAACACCATATATTTT	CASSRTVSGNTIYF
TRBV7-7	TRBD1	.	14	TRBJ2-7	TGTGCTAGCAGCTTAGGGACAGGCAAGTACGAGCAGTACTTC	CASSLGTGKYEQYF
TRBV19	.	few	13	TRBJ2-7	TGTGCCAGTAGTGCATTGGACTCCTACGAGCAGTACTTC	CASSALDSYEQYF
TRBV10-2	.	.	16	TRBJ2-4	TGCGCCAGCAGTGAGACAGGGTTAGGAGCCAAAAACATTCAGTACTTC	CASSETGLGAKNIQYF
TRBV6-5	.	.	11	TRBJ1-2	TGTGCCAGTCAAGTTACCTATGGCTACACCTTC	CASQVTYGYTF
TRBV5-1	.	.	16	TRBJ2-2	TGCGCCAGCAGCTTAGATCACTCCCGAAGCACCGGGGAGCTGTTTTTT	CASSLDHSRSTGELFF
TRBV7-9	.	few	13	TRBJ1-6	TGTGCCAGCAGCCACGGGACGAATTCACCCCTCCACTTT	CASSHGTNSPLHF
TRBV28	.	few	15	TRBJ1-1	TGTGCCAGCAGCCAAATCCGGGGTAAGGACACTGAAGCTTTCTTT	CASSQIRGKDTEAFF
TRBV18	TRBD1	medium-sized	14	TRBJ2-5	TGTGCCAGCTCACTTACAGGGGCCGAGGAGACCCAGTACTTC	CASSLTGAEETQYF
TRBV11-3	TRBD2	.	16	TRBJ2-3	TGTGCCAGCAGCATTGGACTAGCGGGGGGAAAAGATACGCAGTATTTT	CASSIGLAGGKDTQYF
TRBV5-1	.	.	16	TRBJ1-1	TGCGCCAGCAGCGGGGGAAGTGGGCAGGGGAACACTGAAGCTTTCTTT	CASSGGSGQGNTEAFF
TRBV30	.	.	17	TRBJ1-1	TGTGCCTGGAGTCACGGGCTCGGGACACGGGTAAACACTGAAGCTTTCTTT	CAWSHGLGTRVNTEAFF
TRBV6-1	.	.	14	TRBJ2-2	TGTGCCAGCAGATTGACCGAGGGGACCGGGGAGCTGTTTTTT	CASRLTEGTGELFF
TRBV10-1	.	.	11	TRBJ2-7	TGCGCCAGCAGTGAGGGCGGCGAGCAGTACTTC	CASSEGGEQYF
TRBV5-4	.	.	14	TRBJ2-5	TGTGCCAGCAGCTTGATGGGGGCGGGAGAGACCCAGTACTTC	CASSLMGAGETQYF
TRBV5-6	TRBD2	.	16	TRBJ2-1	TGTGCCAGCAGCTTGTATGTTAGCGGGAGGAACAATGAGCAGTTCTTC	CASSLYVSGRNNEQFF
TRBV5-4	TRBD2	.	15	TRBJ2-3	TGTGCCAGCAGCCGGACTAGCGGGAGAACAGATACGCAGTATTTT	CASSRTSGRTDTQYF
TRBV4-3	.	.	13	TRBJ2-7	TGCGCCAGCAGCCAAGATAGAGGGTACGAGCAGTACTTC	CASSQDRGYEQYF
TRBV7-2	.	.	14	TRBJ2-7	TGTGCCAGCAGCTTCGCCGGACATACTTACGAGCAGTACTTC	CASSFAGHTYEQYF
TRBV12-5	TRBD1	.	15	TRBJ2-1	TGTGCTAGTGGTTTCGTGACAGGGCTATCCAATGAGCAGTTCTTC	CASGFVTGLSNEQFF
TRBV30	.	few	14	TRBJ1-2	TGTGCCTGGAGTGTACATGAGTTCGACTATGGCTACACCTTC	CAWSVHEFDYGYTF
TRBV7-9	.	few	12	TRBJ2-7	TGTGCCAGCAGCGTTGGGGGCTACGAGCAGTACTTC	CASSVGGYEQYF
TRBV18	TRBD1	.	13	TRBJ2-5	TGTGCCAGCTCCGGGACAGGGCCAGAGACCCAGTACTTC	CASSGTGPETQYF
TRBV6-4	TRBD2	.	16	TRBJ2-1	TGTGCCAGCAGTGCGACATTAGCGGGAGTACCCAATGAGCAGTTCTTC	CASSATLAGVPNEQFF
TRBV27	.	.	13	TRBJ1-2	TGTGCCAGCAGCCCGGGCGGCGATACCAGCTACACCTTC	CASSPGGDTSYTF
TRBV30	TRBD1	few	15	TRBJ1-4	TGTGCCTGGAGTGTATATAGACAGGGGAGTGAAAAACTGTTTTTT	CAWSVYRQGSEKLFF